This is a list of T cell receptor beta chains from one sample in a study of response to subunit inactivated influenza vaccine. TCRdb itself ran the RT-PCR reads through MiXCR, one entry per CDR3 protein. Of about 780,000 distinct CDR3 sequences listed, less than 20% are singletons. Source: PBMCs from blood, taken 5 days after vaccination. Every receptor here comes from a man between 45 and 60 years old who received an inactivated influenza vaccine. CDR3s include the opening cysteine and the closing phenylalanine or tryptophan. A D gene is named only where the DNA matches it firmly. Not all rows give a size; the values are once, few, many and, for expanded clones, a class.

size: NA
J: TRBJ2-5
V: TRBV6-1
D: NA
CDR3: CASSEPNRDKRETQYF
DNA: TGTGCCAGCAGTGAACCGAACCGGGACAAGCGGGAGACCCAGTACTTC

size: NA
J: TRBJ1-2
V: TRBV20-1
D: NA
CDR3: CSASVAGSPLYGYTF
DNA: TGCAGTGCTAGTGTCGCAGGTTCCCCACTGTATGGCTACACCTTC

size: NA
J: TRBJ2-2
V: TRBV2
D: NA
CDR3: CASSELGGELFF
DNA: TGTGCCAGCAGTGAGCTAGGAGGGGAGCTGTTTTTT

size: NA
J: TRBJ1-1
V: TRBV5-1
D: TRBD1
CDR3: CASRTGRNTEAFF
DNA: TGCGCCAGCAGGACAGGGAGGAACACTGAAGCTTTCTTT

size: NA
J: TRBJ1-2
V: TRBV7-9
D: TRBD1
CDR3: CASSLARTGDDGYTF
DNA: TGTGCCAGCAGCTTAGCTAGGACAGGGGACGATGGCTACACCTTC

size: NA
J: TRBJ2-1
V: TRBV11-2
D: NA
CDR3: CASTVREAWAGNEQFF
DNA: TGTGCCAGCACCGTGAGGGAGGCATGGGCCGGCAATGAGCAGTTCTTC

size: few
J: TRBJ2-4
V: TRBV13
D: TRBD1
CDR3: CASSPGPGQGARNIQYF
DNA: TGTGCCAGCAGCCCTGGACCGGGACAGGGGGCACGGAACATTCAGTACTTC

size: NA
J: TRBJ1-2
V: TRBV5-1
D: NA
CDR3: CASSPTRGRGYGYTF
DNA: TGCGCCAGCAGCCCAACCCGGGGCAGGGGCTATGGCTACACCTTC

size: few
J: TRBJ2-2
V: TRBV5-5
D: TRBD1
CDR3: CASSPRQGTGELFF
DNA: TGTGCCAGCAGCCCTCGACAGGGCACCGGGGAGCTGTTTTTT

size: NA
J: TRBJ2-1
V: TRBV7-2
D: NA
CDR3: CASSQRRVRGAIEQFF
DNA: TGTGCCAGCAGCCAGCGACGAGTTCGGGGGGCGATTGAGCAGTTCTTC

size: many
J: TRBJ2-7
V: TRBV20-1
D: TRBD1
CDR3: CSAFRGRGKDEQYF
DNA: TGCAGTGCTTTCAGGGGGCGCGGGAAGGACGAGCAGTACTTC

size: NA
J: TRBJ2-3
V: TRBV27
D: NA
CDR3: CASSLSLLWTDTQYF
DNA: TGTGCCAGCAGTTTATCCCTTTTGTGGACAGATACGCAGTATTTT

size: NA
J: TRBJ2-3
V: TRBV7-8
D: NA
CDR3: CASSPDRHFGTQYF
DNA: TGTGCCAGCAGCCCAGACCGCCACTTTGGTACGCAGTATTTT

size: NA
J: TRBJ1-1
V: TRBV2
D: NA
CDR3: CASSEGPRMNTEAFF
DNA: TGTGCCAGCAGTGAGGGACCCCGAATGAACACTGAAGCTTTCTTT

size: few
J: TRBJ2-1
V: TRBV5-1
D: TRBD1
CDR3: CASSLAGPYGQGSYNEQFF
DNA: TGCGCCAGCAGCTTGGCAGGGCCGTACGGACAGGGCTCCTACAATGAGCAGTTCTTC

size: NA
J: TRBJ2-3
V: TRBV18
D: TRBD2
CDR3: CASSRSGGGTDTQYF
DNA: TGTGCCAGCTCCCGGAGCGGGGGGGGCACAGATACGCAGTATTTT

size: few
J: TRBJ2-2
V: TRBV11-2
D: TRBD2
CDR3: CASSLGLRPGLVTANTGELFF
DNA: TGTGCCAGCAGCTTAGGTCTGCGACCGGGACTAGTTACCGCGAACACCGGGGAGCTGTTTTTT

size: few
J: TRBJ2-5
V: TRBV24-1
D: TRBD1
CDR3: CATSKAAGQGGETQYF
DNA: TGTGCCACCAGTAAGGCAGCGGGACAGGGGGGGGAGACCCAGTACTTC

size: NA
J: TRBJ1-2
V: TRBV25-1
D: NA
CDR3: CASSDTGRYGYTF
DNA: TGTGCCAGCAGTGATACAGGGCGCTATGGCTACACCTTC

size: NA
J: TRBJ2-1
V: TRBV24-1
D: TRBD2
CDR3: CATSDLKASGRGDEQFF
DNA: TGTGCCACCAGTGATTTGAAGGCTAGCGGGAGGGGTGATGAGCAGTTCTTC

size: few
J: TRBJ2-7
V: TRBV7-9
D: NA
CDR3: CASSLSGHPYEQYF
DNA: TGTGCCAGCAGCTTATCGGGACATCCCTACGAGCAGTACTTC

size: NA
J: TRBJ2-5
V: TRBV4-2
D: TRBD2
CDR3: CASSQASNGGGLQETQYF
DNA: TGTGCCAGCAGCCAAGCCTCTAACGGGGGGGGACTCCAAGAGACCCAGTACTTC

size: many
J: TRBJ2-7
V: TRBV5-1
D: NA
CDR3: CASSLEGAGFRSYEQYF
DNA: TGCGCCAGCAGCTTGGAGGGAGCAGGGTTTCGATCCTACGAGCAGTACTTC

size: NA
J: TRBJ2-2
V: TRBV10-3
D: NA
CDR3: CAISAVSATSGELFF
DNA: TGTGCCATCAGCGCGGTCTCGGCTACCTCCGGGGAGCTGTTTTTT

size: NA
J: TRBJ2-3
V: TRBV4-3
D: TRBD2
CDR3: CASSQDGAGGDTQYF
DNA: TGCGCCAGCAGCCAAGATGGGGCGGGAGGAGATACGCAGTATTTT

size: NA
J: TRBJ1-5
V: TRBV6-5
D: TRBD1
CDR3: CASSYSLDRAQPQHF
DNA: TGTGCCAGCAGTTACTCCCTAGACAGGGCTCAGCCCCAGCATTTT

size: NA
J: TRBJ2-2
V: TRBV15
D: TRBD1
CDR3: CATSKTQGAGLFF
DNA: TGTGCCACCAGCAAAACTCAGGGGGCTGGGCTGTTTTTT

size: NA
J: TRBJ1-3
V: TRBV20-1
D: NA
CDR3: CSARDQGWANTIYF
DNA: TGCAGTGCTAGAGATCAGGGGTGGGCAAACACCATATATTTT

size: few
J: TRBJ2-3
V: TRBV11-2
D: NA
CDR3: CASSLHYTDTQYF
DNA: TGTGCCAGCAGCTTACATTACACAGATACGCAGTATTTT

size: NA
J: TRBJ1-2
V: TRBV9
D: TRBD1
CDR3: CASSAPRRQGEVNYGYTF
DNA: TGTGCCAGCAGCGCCCCGAGGAGACAGGGGGAGGTTAACTATGGCTACACCTTC

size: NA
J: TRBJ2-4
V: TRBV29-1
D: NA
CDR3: CSVGTAKNIQYF
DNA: TGCAGCGTAGGGACAGCCAAAAACATTCAGTACTTC

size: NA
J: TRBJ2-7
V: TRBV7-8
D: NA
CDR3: CASSLDRSSSSYEQYF
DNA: TGTGCCAGCAGCTTAGATCGCTCCAGTAGCTCCTACGAGCAGTACTTC

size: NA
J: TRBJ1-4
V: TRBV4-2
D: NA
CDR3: CASSRKGELFF
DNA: TGTGCCAGCAGCCGAAAAGGGGAACTGTTTTTT

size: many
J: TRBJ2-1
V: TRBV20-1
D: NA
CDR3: CSASRDYHEQFF
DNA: TGCAGTGCTAGTCGTGACTACCATGAGCAGTTCTTC

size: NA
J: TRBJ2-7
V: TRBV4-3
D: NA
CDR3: CASSQDSFRGNYEQYF
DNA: TGCGCCAGCAGCCAAGATTCATTTCGCGGGAACTACGAGCAGTACTTC

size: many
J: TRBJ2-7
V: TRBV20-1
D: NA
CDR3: CSASPRDFSYEQYF
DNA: TGCAGTGCTAGCCCTCGGGACTTCTCCTACGAGCAGTACTTC

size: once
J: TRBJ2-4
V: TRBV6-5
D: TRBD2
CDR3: CASSYSSREVGNIQYF
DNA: TGTGCCAGCAGTTACTCATCGCGGGAGGTCGGGAACATTCAGTACTTC

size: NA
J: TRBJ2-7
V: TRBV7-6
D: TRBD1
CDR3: CASSLEPPTGGQGEQYF
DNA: TGTGCCAGCAGCTTAGAACCCCCGACAGGGGGGCAAGGGGAGCAGTACTTC

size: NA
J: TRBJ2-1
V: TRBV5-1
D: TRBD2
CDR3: CASSLAPSGAYNEQFF
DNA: TGCGCCAGCAGCTTGGCCCCTAGCGGGGCCTACAATGAGCAGTTCTTC

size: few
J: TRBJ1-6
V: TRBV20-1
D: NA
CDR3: CSAPGRGSYNSPLHF
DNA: TGCAGTGCCCCCGGGAGGGGCTCCTATAATTCACCCCTCCACTTT

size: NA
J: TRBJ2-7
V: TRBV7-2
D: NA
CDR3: CASSLGPRNYEQYF
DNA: TGTGCCAGCAGCTTAGGGCCAAGAAACTACGAGCAGTACTTC

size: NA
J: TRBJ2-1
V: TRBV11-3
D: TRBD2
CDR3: CASSLGALASYSGRASYNEQFF
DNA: TGTGCCAGCAGCTTAGGGGCCCTAGCTAGCTATAGCGGGAGGGCGTCGTACAATGAGCAGTTCTTC